The sequence of this TCR beta chain was determined in a study of T cell responses to AZD1222 COVID-19 vaccine. The table came from immunoSEQ multiplex PCR; TCRdb's copy has only in-frame clones and leaves some out. This table has 190,000 or so clones, approximately 91% appearing once. This TCR was recovered from an adult who received the AZD1222 COVID-19 vaccine. This specimen consisted of peripheral blood, obtained 28 days after the second AZD1222 dose.

The CDR3 here is CATSDPTGVDTQYF. CDR3 coding DNA: TGTGCCACCAGTGACCCAACAGGGGTAGATACGCAGTATTTT. The V and J genes are TRBV24-1 and TRBJ2-3, with 7 bases that match TRBD1. The CDR3 loop spans 14 amino acids. J gave up 5 bases and V 4 bases, and 5 bases lay outside the gene matches. Germline values: CDR1 KGHDR, CDR2 SFDVKD.